This T cell receptor beta chain comes out of a study of post-analysis software for immune sequencing data. The authors incorporated unique molecular identifiers into the TCR beta cDNA libraries. Each CDR3 protein is one row after TCRdb ran MiXCR on the PCR reads. The sample yields roughly 800,000 distinct CDR3 sequences, about half seen once. This clonotype showed up just a few times. Its specificity is not known. Study-level results: Higher frequency in patients than in controls was seen for roughly five TRBV segments, with TRBV5-6, TRBV5-1 and TRBV20-1 among them.

From germline, CDR1 is DFQATT and CDR2 SNEGSKA (reference sequence). The CDR3 contains 17 residues. Losses at the gene ends were 3 bases for V and 3 bases for J; bases not matched to a gene: 13. The V and J genes are TRBV20-1 and TRBJ2-3; TRBD2 agrees at 9 bases. This TCR was sampled from a girl under 18 with multiple sclerosis. Sequenced: blood. This CDR3 is CSASYGGSGRRTDTQYF. DNA for the CDR3: TGCAGTGCTAGTTACGGAGGGAGCGGGAGGAGAACAGATACGCAGTATTTT.